This TCR beta chain emerged from a study of blood T cell repertoires in COVID-19. Study context: Spain, Italy and the United States supplied samples that represented acute and convalescent COVID-19. In each case, the material was cDNA or gDNA derived from T cells, B-cell-depleted T cells, or PBMCs.

The CDR3 extends over 13 amino acids. Germline V lookup: CDR1 MNHEY, CDR2 SVGAGI. Trimming at V came to 7 bases and at J to 8 bases, leaving 9 bases not matched to a gene. In the source study's methods: Reference gene primer amplification gave nucleated cell count estimates. Here immunoSEQ multiplex PCR was the method, and the copy in TCRdb shows in-frame clones only, minus some. That table gives V, J and clone size, and the DNA gave D and trimming. The sample lists 65,000 to 100,000 clones; 80% to 90% were seen once. The sequenced sample was peripheral blood. The chain links TRBV6-5 to TRBJ1-2; 8 nucleotides align to TRBD1. The receptor was derived from an elderly woman with acute or convalescent COVID-19. The CDR3 DNA reads TGTGCCAGCACCCTTGGACAGGGCCACGGCTACACCTTC. Translation: CASTLGQGHGYTF.